This is a list of T cell receptor beta chains from one sample in a study of T cell repertoires and HLA-DP antigens. Sequencing was performed with immunoSEQ multiplex PCR; in TCRdb, only in-frame clones are kept and a portion is missing. The table lists tens of thousands of clones, around four fifths of them singletons, with 1.5% to 2% in the top ten. No antigen is known for these receptors. The sequencing sample was made of CD4+ T cells from PBMCs. These receptors were collected from a man aged 55 to 69 in good health and CMV-seronegative. Both conserved end residues are part of each CDR3. The D gene is left open where the match is weak. Not all rows give a size; the values are once, few, many and, for expanded clones, a class.

.,15,TRBV5-1,.,TRBJ2-3,TGCGCCAGCAGCTTGGTTGGGGGGGCTACAGATACGCAGTATTTT,CASSLVGGATDTQYF
.,14,TRBV7-9,.,TRBJ1-3,TGTGCCAGCAGCCTAGGGGGGTCTGGAAACACCATATATTTT,CASSLGGSGNTIYF
many,15,TRBV19,.,TRBJ2-1,TGTGCCAGTAGTACCGACCGGGACAAGTACAATGAGCAGTTCTTC,CASSTDRDKYNEQFF
.,16,TRBV18,TRBD2,TRBJ2-3,TGTGCCAGCTCTCAGTTCCGGGGGGGCCCCACAGATACGCAGTATTTT,CASSQFRGGPTDTQYF
.,14,TRBV4-1,.,TRBJ2-3,TGCGCCAGCAGCCAAGATACCGGGGCAGATACGCAGTATTTT,CASSQDTGADTQYF
.,15,TRBV6-6,TRBD2,TRBJ2-5,TGTGCCAGCAGTCAATCTAGCGGGAGGGGAGAGACCCAGTACTTC,CASSQSSGRGETQYF
.,12,TRBV6-6,.,TRBJ1-2,TGTGCCAGCAGTGCCGGTCGTACTGGCTACACCTTC,CASSAGRTGYTF
few,14,TRBV30,TRBD1,TRBJ2-1,TGTGCCTGGAGCTGGGACAGGGTAGGCAATGAGCAGTTCTTC,CAWSWDRVGNEQFF
few,15,TRBV11-2,.,TRBJ2-7,TGTGCCAGCAGCTTTAGCAATGCCGGCACCTACGAGCAGTACTTC,CASSFSNAGTYEQYF
few,18,TRBV11-3,TRBD2,TRBJ2-1,TGTGCCAGCAGCCCAGGGTGGGTAGCGGGGGACTCCTACAATGAGCAGTTCTTC,CASSPGWVAGDSYNEQFF
.,15,TRBV7-9,TRBD1,TRBJ2-7,TGTGCCAGCAGCTTTGTACAGGGGTCGGTCTACGAGCAGTACTTC,CASSFVQGSVYEQYF
.,16,TRBV11-1,TRBD1,TRBJ1-3,TGTGCCAGCAGCCGCCACCTTACAGGGGGCCGAGACACCATATATTTT,CASSRHLTGGRDTIYF
few,13,TRBV30,TRBD2,TRBJ2-5,TGTGCCTGGAGTGGACTAGCCCGAGAGACCCAGTACTTC,CAWSGLARETQYF
.,15,TRBV7-3,TRBD2,TRBJ2-1,TGTGCCAGCAGCCCGACTAGCGGGCGCTACAATGAGCAGTTCTTC,CASSPTSGRYNEQFF
once,15,TRBV16,.,TRBJ1-2,TGTGCCAGCAGCCCCACCTTGTGGGGGGAAGAAGGCTACACCTTC,CASSPTLWGEEGYTF
.,14,TRBV28,.,TRBJ1-5,TGTGCCAGCAGTCGCGCGGGGGCGGGTCAGCCCCAGCATTTT,CASSRAGAGQPQHF
.,15,TRBV5-1,TRBD2,TRBJ2-5,TGCGCCAGCAGCTTGGCCGGGAGCGGGGGAGAGACCCAGTACTTC,CASSLAGSGGETQYF
.,15,TRBV5-4,.,TRBJ1-2,TGTGCCAGCAGCTTGGGAGGTGTTCGCAACTATGGCTACACCTTC,CASSLGGVRNYGYTF
.,14,TRBV5-1,.,TRBJ1-4,TGCGCCAGCAACTACGACACCTCTGGTGAAAAACTGTTTTTT,CASNYDTSGEKLFF
.,18,TRBV6-1,TRBD1,TRBJ1-5,TGTGCCAGCAGTGGGTCGAGCAGGGGGGGGTTTCGAAGTCAGCCCCAGCATTTT,CASSGSSRGGFRSQPQHF
.,14,TRBV19,TRBD1,TRBJ2-7,TGTGCCAGTAGTATCCCGGGACAGAGCTACGAGCAGTACTTC,CASSIPGQSYEQYF
.,16,TRBV18,.,TRBJ1-6,TGTGCCAGCTCACCAAGATCGGACGGATCCAATTCACCCCTCCACTTT,CASSPRSDGSNSPLHF
.,15,TRBV6-5,TRBD1,TRBJ2-1,TGTGCCAGCAACCCAGGGGGTTCCTCCTACAATGAGCAGTTCTTC,CASNPGGSSYNEQFF
.,20,TRBV4-3,.,TRBJ2-3,TGCGCCAGCAGCCAAGATAGCGGGAAACAGGGGCGCCTAAGCACAGATACGCAGTATTTT,CASSQDSGKQGRLSTDTQYF
.,14,TRBV9,.,TRBJ1-2,TGTGCCAGCAGCGTAGGTAATGAATACTATGGCTACACCTTC,CASSVGNEYYGYTF
few,15,TRBV18,TRBD1,TRBJ1-5,TGTGCCAGCTCACCAGAGGGATCGTCAGGGGGCCCCCAGCATTTT,CASSPEGSSGGPQHF
once,13,TRBV28,.,TRBJ2-4,TGTGCCAGCATGCGGACCGGGCAAAACATTCAGTACTTC,CASMRTGQNIQYF
.,12,TRBV5-1,.,TRBJ2-1,TGCGCCAGCAGTTCGGGGGTGAGTGAGCAGTTCTTC,CASSSGVSEQFF
.,11,TRBV7-4,.,TRBJ2-7,TGTGCCAGCAGCTTCCCCTACGAGCAGTACTTC,CASSFPYEQYF
.,16,TRBV6-5,.,TRBJ2-7,TGTGCCAGCAGTTATTACGGGAACCTGGGCTCCTACGAGCAGTACTTC,CASSYYGNLGSYEQYF
once,12,TRBV7-9,.,TRBJ2-7,TGTGCCAGCCTTGGGACAAAGTACGAGCAGTACTTC,CASLGTKYEQYF
.,16,TRBV4-1,.,TRBJ1-5,TGCGCCAGCACAAAAGAACCGACAGGATCCAATCAGCCCCAGCATTTT,CASTKEPTGSNQPQHF
.,16,TRBV7-9,TRBD2,TRBJ2-3,TGTGCCAGCAGCCTTGGACTAGCGGGAGTAACAGATACGCAGTATTTT,CASSLGLAGVTDTQYF
.,16,TRBV27,.,TRBJ2-3,TGTGCCAGCAGTTTAAGAAGGGGGGGAGGCCCGGATACGCAGTATTTT,CASSLRRGGGPDTQYF
.,14,TRBV6-6,TRBD1,TRBJ2-7,TGTGCCAGCTGCCCGGGACAGGGTTCCTACGAGCAGTACTTC,CASCPGQGSYEQYF
.,14,TRBV5-5,.,TRBJ1-1,TGTGCCAGCAGCTTGCAGCGCATGAACACTGAAGCTTTCTTT,CASSLQRMNTEAFF
.,15,TRBV6-5,.,TRBJ1-2,TGTGCCAGCGGCTCTTTATACGGGACTAACTATGGCTACACCTTC,CASGSLYGTNYGYTF
.,10,TRBV20-1,.,TRBJ2-1,TGCAGTGCCTCCTACAATGAGCAGTTCTTC,CSASYNEQFF
.,17,TRBV19,.,TRBJ1-1,TGTGCCAGTAGTATAGGGAATCGCTACAGGGTCGCCACTGAAGCTTTCTTT,CASSIGNRYRVATEAFF
.,15,TRBV5-4,TRBD2,TRBJ2-1,TGTGCCAGCAGCTTGGCCCTAGCGGGAGTGGGGGAGCAGTTCTTC,CASSLALAGVGEQFF
.,16,TRBV9,.,TRBJ2-1,TGTGCCAGCAGCGTAGGGGGATCTACTATTTTCGATGAGCAGTTCTTC,CASSVGGSTIFDEQFF
.,16,TRBV4-3,.,TRBJ1-4,TGCGCCAGCAGCCCCGGGAGAAGCGGGATATTCTCGAAACTGTTTTTT,CASSPGRSGIFSKLFF
.,16,TRBV10-2,TRBD1,TRBJ1-1,TGCGCCAGCAGTGAACGGCAGGGGGCAGGGAACACTGAAGCTTTCTTT,CASSERQGAGNTEAFF
few,11,TRBV6-5,.,TRBJ1-3,TGTGCCAGCAGTTATAAGGGTACCATATATTTT,CASSYKGTIYF
.,13,TRBV18,.,TRBJ1-4,TGTGCCAGCTCCCGAGACCGCAATGAAAAACTGTTTTTT,CASSRDRNEKLFF
.,14,TRBV5-1,.,TRBJ2-3,TGCGCCAGCAGCCCAGGGGGGGGTATAGATACGCAGTATTTT,CASSPGGGIDTQYF
once,14,TRBV7-2,TRBD1,TRBJ2-7,TGTGCCAGCAGCTCGCAGGGGGCGAGCTACGAGCAGTACTTC,CASSSQGASYEQYF
.,13,TRBV5-4,TRBD1,TRBJ1-1,TGTGCCAGCAGCCTAGGGGACAGGGCCTTGGCTTTCTTT,CASSLGDRALAFF
few,15,TRBV7-2,.,TRBJ1-2,TGTGCCAGCAGCTCCAGAGACAGAGGGAACTATGGCTACACCTTC,CASSSRDRGNYGYTF
.,14,TRBV6-5,.,TRBJ1-5,TGTGCCAGCGGAGGAGGGCAGTACGGTCAGCCCCAGCATTTT,CASGGGQYGQPQHF